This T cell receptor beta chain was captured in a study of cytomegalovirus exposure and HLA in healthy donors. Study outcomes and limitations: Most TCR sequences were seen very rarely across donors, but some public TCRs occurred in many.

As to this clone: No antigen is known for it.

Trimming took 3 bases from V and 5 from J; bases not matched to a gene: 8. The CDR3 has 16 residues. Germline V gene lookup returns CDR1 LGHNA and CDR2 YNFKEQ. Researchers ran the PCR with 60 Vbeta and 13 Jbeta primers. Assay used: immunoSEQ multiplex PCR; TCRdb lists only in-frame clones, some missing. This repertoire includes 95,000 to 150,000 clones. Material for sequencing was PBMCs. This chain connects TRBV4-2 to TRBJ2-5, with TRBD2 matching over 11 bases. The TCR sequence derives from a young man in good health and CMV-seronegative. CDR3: CASSHALAGEGETQYF. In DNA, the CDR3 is TGTGCCAGCAGCCACGCACTAGCGGGAGAAGGGGAGACCCAGTACTTC.